This T cell receptor beta chain came from a study of identical twins. This CDR3 has 18 residues. Germline lookup yields CDR1 SNHLY and CDR2 FYNNEI. J was trimmed by 9 bases and V by 1 base; bases with no gene match: 12. This clonotype was counted only a few times. Its specificity is unknown. Whole-study findings and limits: Out-of-frame alpha sequences common to twins were enriched for low generation probability.

TCRdb called the 5' RACE reads again in MiXCR, with one record for every CDR3 protein. The sample lists about 570,000 distinct CDR3 sequences; 7.5% to 10% were seen once. Another study also made use of these data, one on yellow fever vaccine responses in identical twins.

V gene TRBV2 combines with J gene TRBJ2-3, with 14 nucleotides matching TRBD2. Sequencing was carried out using PBMCs. This receptor was obtained from a woman younger than 35 in good health. This CDR3 is CASSEDSGTSGSLGTQYF. The CDR3 region has the DNA TGTGCCAGCAGTGAAGATAGTGGGACTAGCGGGAGCCTGGGAACGCAGTATTTT.